One sample yielded the 3 T cell receptor beta chains listed below, sequenced in a study of cytomegalovirus exposure and HLA in healthy donors. The PCR contained 60 Vbeta and 13 Jbeta primers. This table comes from immunoSEQ multiplex PCR, and its TCRdb copy is limited to in-frame clones, with some not included. The table records about 98,000 clones, roughly 76% of them present only once. The sample consisted of PBMCs. The receptors stem from a man aged 50 or older in good health and CMV-seronegative.

This chain uses TRBV4-2 with TRBJ2-2, with TRBD2 matching over 7 bases. Per germline, CDR1 LGHNA and CDR2 YNFKEQ. CDR3 length: 14 residues. Trimming cost V 5 bases and J 4 bases; bases outside gene matches: 4. CDR3 sequence (DNA): TGTGCCAGCAGCTGGGGCGGGAGCACCGGGGAGCTGTTTTTT. Amino acid sequence: CASSWGGSTGELFF.

The chain uses TRBV7-3 and TRBJ2-1; 7 nucleotides agree with TRBD2. CDR3 length equals 15 residues. The V gene end was trimmed by 5 bases and the J gene end by 4 bases; junction bases not matched to a gene: 8. The germline V gene has CDR1 SGHTA and CDR2 FQGTGA. The CDR3 DNA reads TGTGCCAGCAGCGCCAATAGCGGGCGTTACAATGAGCAGTTCTTC. Translating it yields CASSANSGRYNEQFF.

This chain links TRBV14 with TRBJ2-1, with TRBD2 matching 8 bases. The CDR3 extends over 15 amino acids. J lost 2 bases, V lost 4 bases, and 4 bases had no gene match. Germline V CDR1 and CDR2: SGHDN, FVKESK. In nucleotides, the CDR3 is TGTGCCAGCAGCCCACGGGAGGGCCCCTACAATGAGCAGTTCTTC. Translation gives CASSPREGPYNEQFF. Based on the CDR3 plus reference TRBV14 and TRBJ2-1, the full variable domain is EAGVTQFPSHSVIEKGQTVTLRCDPISGHDNLYWYRRVMGKEIKFLLHFVKESKQDESGMPNNRFLAERTGGTYSTLKVQPAELEDSGVYFCASSPREGPYNEQFFGPGTRLTVL.